This T cell receptor (beta chain) came from a study of cytomegalovirus exposure and HLA in healthy donors. General study results and limits: Earlier findings revealed that most TCR beta V segments proved productive either about 87% or about 30% of the time. The study labeled 150 to 200 TCR beta chains cytomegalovirus-associated.

CDR3 length: 16 residues. V lost 3 bases and J lost 0; bases outside the gene matches: 4. Germline CDR1 is SGDLS and CDR2 is YYNGEE. Amplification used 60 Vbeta primers and 13 Jbeta primers. Some clones are missing from TCRdb's copy, which holds only in-frame ones; the method was immunoSEQ multiplex PCR. The data hold some 130,000 clones, with approximately 80% observed a single time. As for this clone: Its antigen is not identified. The identical CDR3 is also encoded by other nucleotide sequences in the sample.

This TCR came from a middle-aged man in good health and CMV-seronegative. The V and J genes are TRBV9 and TRBJ1-3; 9 bases fit TRBD1. Sequencing was performed on PBMCs. The CDR3 loop is CASSARQGGSGNTIYF. CDR3 in DNA: TGTGCCAGCAGCGCCCGACAGGGGGGCTCTGGAAACACCATATATTTT.